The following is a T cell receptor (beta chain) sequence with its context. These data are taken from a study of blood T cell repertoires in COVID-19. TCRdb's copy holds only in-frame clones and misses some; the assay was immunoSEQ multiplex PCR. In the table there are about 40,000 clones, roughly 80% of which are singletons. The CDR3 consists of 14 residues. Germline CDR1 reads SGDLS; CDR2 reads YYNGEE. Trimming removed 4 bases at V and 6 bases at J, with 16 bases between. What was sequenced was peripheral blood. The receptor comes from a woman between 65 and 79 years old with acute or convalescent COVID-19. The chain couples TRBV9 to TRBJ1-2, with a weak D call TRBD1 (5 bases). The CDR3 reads CASSSGTEGNGYTF. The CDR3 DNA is TGTGCCAGCAGCTCTGGGACGGAGGGGAATGGCTACACCTTC.